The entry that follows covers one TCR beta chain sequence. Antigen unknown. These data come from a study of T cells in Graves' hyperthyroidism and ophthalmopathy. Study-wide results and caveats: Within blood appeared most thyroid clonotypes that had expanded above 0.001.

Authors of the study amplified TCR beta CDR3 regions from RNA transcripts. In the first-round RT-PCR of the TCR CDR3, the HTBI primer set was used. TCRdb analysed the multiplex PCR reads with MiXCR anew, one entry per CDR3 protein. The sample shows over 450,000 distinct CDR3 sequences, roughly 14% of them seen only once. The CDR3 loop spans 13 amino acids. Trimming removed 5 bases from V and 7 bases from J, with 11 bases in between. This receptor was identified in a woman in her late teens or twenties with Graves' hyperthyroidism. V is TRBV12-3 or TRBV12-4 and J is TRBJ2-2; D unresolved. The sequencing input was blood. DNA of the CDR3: TGTGCCAGCAGTCCCGACTTGATCGGGGAGCTGTTTTTT. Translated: CASSPDLIGELFF.